This T cell receptor (beta chain) was observed in a study of Graves' ophthalmopathy and Graves' hyperthyroidism. In germline, CDR1 is GTSNPN, CDR2 SVGIG (reference sequence). CDR3 size: 13 residues. V was clipped by 3 bases and J by 3 bases, with 11 bases between them. This clonotype showed up just once. The study amplified TCR beta CDR3 regions using RNA transcripts. HTBI-primed first-round RT-PCR preceded second-round multiplex PCR. TCRdb itself ran the multiplex PCR reads through MiXCR, one entry per CDR3 protein. This sample yields hundreds of thousands of distinct CDR3 sequences, of which 22% are seen a single time; around 6.9% belongs to the top ten.

This chain joins TRBV30 and TRBJ1-1; the D gene is possibly TRBD1 (5 bases). The material sequenced was peripheral blood. This TCR came from a young woman with stable Graves' hyperthyroidism. Some clones in this sample may be carry-over from other donors' samples. The CDR3, as DNA: TGTGCCTGGAGGGGACCTACGGACACTGAAGCTTTCTTT. Translation gives CAWRGPTDTEAFF.